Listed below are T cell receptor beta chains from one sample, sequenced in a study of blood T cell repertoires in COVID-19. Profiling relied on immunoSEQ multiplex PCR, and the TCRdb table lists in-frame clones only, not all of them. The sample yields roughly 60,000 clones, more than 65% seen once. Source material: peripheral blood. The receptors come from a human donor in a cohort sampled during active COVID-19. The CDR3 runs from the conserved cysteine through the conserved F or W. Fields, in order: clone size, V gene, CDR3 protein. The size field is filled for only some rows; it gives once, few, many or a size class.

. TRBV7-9 CASSTRQAEETQYF
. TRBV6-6 CASSAVGAQPGAFF
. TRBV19 CASTTGQGASNQPQHF
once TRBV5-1 CASSDGTDYQETQYF
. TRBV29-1 CSVARVYSTEAFF
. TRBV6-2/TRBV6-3 CASSYFPGQSDNQPQHF
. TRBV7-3 CASSRDRDETQYF
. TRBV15 CATSLDSSGNTIYF
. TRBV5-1 CASSPRQGAETQYF
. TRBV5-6 CASSFRDTQYF
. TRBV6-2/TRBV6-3 CASSYGGYNEQFF
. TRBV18 CASSQTWNTEAFF
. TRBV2 CASREQGDEQYF
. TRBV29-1 CSVEGVAGVWDTQYF
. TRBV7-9 CASSPTTPMNTEAFF
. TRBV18 CASSLGGFPEAFF
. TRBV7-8 CASSLAFLNGEQYF
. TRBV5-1 CASSLSSTYEQYF
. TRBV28 CASSSYTFGYTF
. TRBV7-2 CASSVGQGAGEQYF
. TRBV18 CASSPGQGAYEQYF
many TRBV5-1 CASSKGQPGSGANVLTF
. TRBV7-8 CASSPDPGGGYTF
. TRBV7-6 CASSSSGGETQYF
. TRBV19 CASSPRTGGGYEQYF
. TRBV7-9 CASSKGDSPLHF
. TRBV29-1 CSVLGSGYNEQFF
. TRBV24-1 CATSDGPLREGKRGRYTQYF
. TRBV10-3 CAISGPGGTGQETQYF
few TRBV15 CATSRDRVDGYTF
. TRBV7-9 CASSLAASYTQYF
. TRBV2 CASKISQGRTEAFF
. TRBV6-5 CASMWRGGQPQHF
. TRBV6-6 CASSYHGQANEQFF
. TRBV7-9 CATELNTDTQYF
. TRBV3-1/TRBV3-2 CASSQTGGSGYTF
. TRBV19 CASSIGLNTDTQYF
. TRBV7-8 CASSLGPGAQPNYGYTF
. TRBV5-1 CASSSTGGEQYF
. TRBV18 CASSPPENYQETQYF
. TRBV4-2 CASSRNSGQQETQYF
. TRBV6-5 CASSYSGDMNTEAFF
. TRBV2 CASSIVKGASGELFF
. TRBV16 CASSQSAGQGLANTEAFF
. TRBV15 CATSREPRGKQFF
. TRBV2 CASQAIGEQYF
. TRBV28 CASSLWANYGYTF
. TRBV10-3 CAISRGENEQYF
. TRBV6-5 CASSRGRGEKLFF
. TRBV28 CASSNPGTYEQYF
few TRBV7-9 CASSPTGGSYGYTF
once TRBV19 CASTPGPGGIEAFF
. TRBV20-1 CSASPAPLHF
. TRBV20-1 CSARLYEQYF
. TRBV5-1 CASSPGLAYEQYF
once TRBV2 CASNRVTRETQYF
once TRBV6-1 CASSDRLAGWDTQYF
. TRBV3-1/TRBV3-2 CASSKSGNQPQHF